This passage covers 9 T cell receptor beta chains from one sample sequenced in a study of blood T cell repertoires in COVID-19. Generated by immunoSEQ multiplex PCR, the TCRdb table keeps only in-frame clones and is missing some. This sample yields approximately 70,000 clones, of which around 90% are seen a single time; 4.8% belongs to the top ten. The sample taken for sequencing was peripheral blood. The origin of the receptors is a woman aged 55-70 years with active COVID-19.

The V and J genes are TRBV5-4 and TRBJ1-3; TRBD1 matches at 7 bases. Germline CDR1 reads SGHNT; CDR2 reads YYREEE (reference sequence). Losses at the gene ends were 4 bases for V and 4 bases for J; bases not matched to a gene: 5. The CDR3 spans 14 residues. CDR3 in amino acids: CASSTTGTGNTIYF. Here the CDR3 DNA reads TGTGCCAGCAGCACGACAGGGACCGGAAACACCATATATTTT.

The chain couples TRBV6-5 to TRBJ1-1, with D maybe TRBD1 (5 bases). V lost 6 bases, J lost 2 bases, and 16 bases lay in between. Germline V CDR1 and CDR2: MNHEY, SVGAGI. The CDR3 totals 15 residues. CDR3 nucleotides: TGTGCCAGCAGGAGGGGTGCGGGACTTAACACTGAAGCTTTCTTT. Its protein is CASRRGAGLNTEAFF.

CDR3 in amino acids: CASSPYPDRGYEQYF. CDR3 coding DNA: TGTGCCAGCAGCCCTTACCCGGACAGAGGGTACGAGCAGTACTTC. V usage is TRBV5-6 and J usage is TRBJ2-7, with D possibly being TRBD1 (6 bases). Trimming took off 4 bases at V and 4 bases at J, with 18 bases between the two ends. The CDR3 spans 15 residues. Germline V gives CDR1 SGHDT, CDR2 YYEEEE. Together with reference TRBV5-6 and TRBJ2-7, the CDR3 gives the full variable domain: DAGVTQSPTHLIKTRGQQVTLRCSPKSGHDTVSWYQQALGQGPQFIFQYYEEEERQRGNFPDRFSGHQFPNYSSELNVNALLLGDSALYLCASSPYPDRGYEQYFGPGTRLTVT.

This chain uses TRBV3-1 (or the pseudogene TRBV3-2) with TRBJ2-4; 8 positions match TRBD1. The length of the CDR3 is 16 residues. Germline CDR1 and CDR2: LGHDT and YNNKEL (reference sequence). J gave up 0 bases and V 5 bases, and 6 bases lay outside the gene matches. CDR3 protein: CASSSDRGLAKNIQYF. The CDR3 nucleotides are TGTGCCAGCAGCTCCGACAGGGGCCTAGCCAAAAACATTCAGTACTTC.

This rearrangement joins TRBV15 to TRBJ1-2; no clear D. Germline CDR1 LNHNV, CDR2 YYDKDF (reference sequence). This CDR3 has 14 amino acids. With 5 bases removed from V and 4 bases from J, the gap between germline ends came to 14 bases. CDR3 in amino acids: CATSVSTGAYGYTF. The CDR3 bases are TGTGCCACCAGCGTCTCTACGGGAGCCTATGGCTACACCTTC.

The CDR3 DNA reads as TGTGCCACCAGCAGCAGACTGGGAGTCAATGAGCAGTTCTTC. Protein product: CATSSRLGVNEQFF. The V gene is TRBV15, the J gene TRBJ2-1, with a possible D match to TRBD2 (5 bases). The germline V gene has CDR1 LNHNV and CDR2 YYDKDF (reference sequence). The CDR3 is 14 amino acids. Trimming cost V 3 bases and J 6 bases, with 12 bases left between them.

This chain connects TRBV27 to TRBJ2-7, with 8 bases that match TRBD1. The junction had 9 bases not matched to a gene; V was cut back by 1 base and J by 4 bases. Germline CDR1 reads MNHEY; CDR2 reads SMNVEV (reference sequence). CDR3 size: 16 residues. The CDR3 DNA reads TGTGCCAGCAGTTTATTTCCCGGACAGGGCAAATACGAGCAGTACTTC. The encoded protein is CASSLFPGQGKYEQYF.

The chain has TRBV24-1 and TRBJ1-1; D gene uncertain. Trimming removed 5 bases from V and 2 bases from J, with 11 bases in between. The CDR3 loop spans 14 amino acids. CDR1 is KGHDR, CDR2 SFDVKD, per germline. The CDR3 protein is CATSGSGINTEAFF. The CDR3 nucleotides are TGTGCCACCAGTGGCTCGGGGATAAACACTGAAGCTTTCTTT.

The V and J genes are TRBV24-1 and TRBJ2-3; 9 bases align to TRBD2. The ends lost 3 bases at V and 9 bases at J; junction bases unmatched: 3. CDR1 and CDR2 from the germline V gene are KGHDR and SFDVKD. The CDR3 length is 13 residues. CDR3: CATSDMTSGTQYF. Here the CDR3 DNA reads TGTGCCACCAGTGATATGACTAGCGGCACGCAGTATTTT.